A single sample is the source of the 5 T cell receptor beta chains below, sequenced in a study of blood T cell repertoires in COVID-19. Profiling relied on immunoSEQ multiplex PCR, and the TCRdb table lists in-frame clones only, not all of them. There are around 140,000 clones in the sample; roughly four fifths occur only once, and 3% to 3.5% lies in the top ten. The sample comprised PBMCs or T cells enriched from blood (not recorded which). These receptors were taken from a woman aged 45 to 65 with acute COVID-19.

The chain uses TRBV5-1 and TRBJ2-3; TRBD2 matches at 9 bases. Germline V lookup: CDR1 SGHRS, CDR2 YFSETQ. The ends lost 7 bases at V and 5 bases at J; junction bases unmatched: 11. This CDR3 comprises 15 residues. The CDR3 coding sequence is TGCGCCAGCTTTCCGGGACTAGCAGGCGGAGATACGCAGTATTTT. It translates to CASFPGLAGGDTQYF.

The CDR3 reads CASSRTGGGYTF. CDR3 DNA: TGTGCCAGCAGCAGGACAGGCGGAGGCTACACCTTC. The rearrangement uses TRBV2 and TRBJ1-2, with 7 nucleotides matching TRBD1. Germline loops: CDR1 SNHLY, CDR2 FYNNEI. The J segment lost 8 bases and the V segment lost 6 bases, leaving 6 bases of the junction unmatched. The CDR3 is 12 amino acids. Full variable domain (missing parts from reference TRBV2 and TRBJ1-2): EPEVTQTPSHQVTQMGQEVILRCVPISNHLYFYWYRQILGQKVEFLVSFYNNEISEKSEIFDDQFSVERPDGSNFTLKIRSTKLEDSAMYFCASSRTGGGYTFGSGTRLTVV.

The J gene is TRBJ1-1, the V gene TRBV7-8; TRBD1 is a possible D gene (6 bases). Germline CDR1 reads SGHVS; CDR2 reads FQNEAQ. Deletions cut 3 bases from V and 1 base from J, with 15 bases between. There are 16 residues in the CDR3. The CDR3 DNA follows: TGTGCCAGCAGCTTCGATTCCAACAGGGCGAACACTGAAGCTTTCTTT. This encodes CASSFDSNRANTEAFF. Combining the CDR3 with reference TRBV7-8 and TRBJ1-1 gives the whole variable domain GAGVSQSPRYKVAKRGQDVALRCDPISGHVSLFWYQQALGQGPEFLTYFQNEAQLDKSGLPSDRFFAERPEGSVSTLKIQRTQQEDSAVYLCASSFDSNRANTEAFFGQGTRLTVV.

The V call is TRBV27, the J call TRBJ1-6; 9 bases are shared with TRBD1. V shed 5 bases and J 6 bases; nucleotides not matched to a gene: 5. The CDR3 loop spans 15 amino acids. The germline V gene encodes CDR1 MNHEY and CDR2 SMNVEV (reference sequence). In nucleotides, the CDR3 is TGTGCCAGCAGTACAGAGGACAGGGGTAATTCACCCCTCCACTTT. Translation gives CASSTEDRGNSPLHF.

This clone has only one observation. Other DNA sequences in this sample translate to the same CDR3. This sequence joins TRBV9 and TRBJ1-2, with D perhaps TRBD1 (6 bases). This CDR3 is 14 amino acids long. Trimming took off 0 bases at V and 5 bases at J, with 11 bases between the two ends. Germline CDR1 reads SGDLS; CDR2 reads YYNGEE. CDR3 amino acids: CASSVDGQGYGYTF. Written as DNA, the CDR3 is TGTGCCAGCAGCGTAGATGGGCAGGGGTATGGCTACACCTTC.